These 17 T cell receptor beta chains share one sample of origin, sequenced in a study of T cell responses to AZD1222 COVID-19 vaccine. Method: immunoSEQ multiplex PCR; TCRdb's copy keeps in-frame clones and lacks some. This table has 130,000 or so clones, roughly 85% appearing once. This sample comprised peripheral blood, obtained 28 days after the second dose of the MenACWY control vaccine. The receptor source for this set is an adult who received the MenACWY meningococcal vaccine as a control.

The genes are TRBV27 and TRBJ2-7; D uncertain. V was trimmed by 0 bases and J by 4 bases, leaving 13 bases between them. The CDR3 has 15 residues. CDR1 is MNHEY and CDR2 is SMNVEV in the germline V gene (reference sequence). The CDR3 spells CASSLSPMGPYEQYF. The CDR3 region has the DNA TGTGCCAGCAGTTTATCCCCGATGGGCCCTTACGAGCAGTACTTC.

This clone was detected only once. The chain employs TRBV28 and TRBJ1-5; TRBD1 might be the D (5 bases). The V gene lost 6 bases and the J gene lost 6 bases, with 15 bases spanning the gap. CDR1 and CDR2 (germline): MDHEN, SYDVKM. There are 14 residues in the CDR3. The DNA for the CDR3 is TGTGCCAGCAGCCGCGGGGCGGGCCGTCAGCCCCAGCATTTT. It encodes CASSRGAGRQPQHF.

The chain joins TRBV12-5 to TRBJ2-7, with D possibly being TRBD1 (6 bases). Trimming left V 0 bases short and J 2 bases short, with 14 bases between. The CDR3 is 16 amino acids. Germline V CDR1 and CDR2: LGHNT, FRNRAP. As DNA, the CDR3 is TGTGCTAGTGGTTTGGTACGAGGCAGGGGCGCCTACGAGCAGTACTTC. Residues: CASGLVRGRGAYEQYF.

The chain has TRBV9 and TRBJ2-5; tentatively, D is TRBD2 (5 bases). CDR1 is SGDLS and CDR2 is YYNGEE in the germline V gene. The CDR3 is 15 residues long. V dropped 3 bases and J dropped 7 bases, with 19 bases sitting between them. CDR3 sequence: CASSAFSGKGGTQYF. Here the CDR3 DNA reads TGTGCCAGCAGCGCTTTCTCCGGGAAGGGTGGGACCCAGTACTTC.

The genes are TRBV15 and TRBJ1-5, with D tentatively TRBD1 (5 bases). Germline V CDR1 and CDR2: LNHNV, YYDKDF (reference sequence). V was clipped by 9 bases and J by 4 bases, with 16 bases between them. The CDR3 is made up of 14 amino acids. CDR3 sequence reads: CATGVKGSNQPQHF. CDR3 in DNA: TGTGCCACGGGGGTCAAGGGTAGTAATCAGCCCCAGCATTTT.

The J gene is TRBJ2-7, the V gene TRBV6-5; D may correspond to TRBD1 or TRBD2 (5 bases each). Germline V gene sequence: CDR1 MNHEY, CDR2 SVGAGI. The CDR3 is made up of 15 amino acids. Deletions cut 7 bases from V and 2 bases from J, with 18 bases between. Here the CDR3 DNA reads TGTGCCAGCAACTCAGGGAGATACCCTGCCTACGAGCAGTACTTC. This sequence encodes CASNSGRYPAYEQYF.

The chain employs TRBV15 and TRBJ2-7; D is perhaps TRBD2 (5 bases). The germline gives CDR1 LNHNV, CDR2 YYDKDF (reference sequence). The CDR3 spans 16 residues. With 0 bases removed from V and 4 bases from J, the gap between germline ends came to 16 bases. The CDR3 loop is CATSRDRSGSLYEQYF. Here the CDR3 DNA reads TGTGCCACCAGCAGAGATCGCAGTGGGAGCTTGTACGAGCAGTACTTC.

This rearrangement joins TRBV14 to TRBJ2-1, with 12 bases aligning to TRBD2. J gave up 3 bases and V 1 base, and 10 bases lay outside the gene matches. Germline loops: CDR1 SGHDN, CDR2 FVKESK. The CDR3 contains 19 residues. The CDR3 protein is CASSQALTSGGRIYNEQFF. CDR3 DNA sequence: TGTGCCAGCAGCCAAGCTCTCACTAGCGGGGGGAGGATCTACAATGAGCAGTTCTTC.

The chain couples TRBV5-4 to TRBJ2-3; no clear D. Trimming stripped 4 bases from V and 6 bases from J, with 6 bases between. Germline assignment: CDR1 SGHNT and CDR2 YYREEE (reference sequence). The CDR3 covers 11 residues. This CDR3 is CASSLGDTQYF. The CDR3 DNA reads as TGTGCCAGCAGCCTTGGGGATACGCAGTATTTT.

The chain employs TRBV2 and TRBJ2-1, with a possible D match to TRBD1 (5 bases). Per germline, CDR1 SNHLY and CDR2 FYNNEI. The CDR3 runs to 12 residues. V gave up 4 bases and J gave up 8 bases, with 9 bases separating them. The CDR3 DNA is TGTGCCAGCAGTGTTAGGGGCGATGAGCAGTTCTTC. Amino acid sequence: CASSVRGDEQFF.

The CDR3 DNA is TGTGCCAGCAGCGCAAGGGCGGACAGGTGGTCCTATAATTCACCCCTCCACTTT. This gives the protein CASSARADRWSYNSPLHF. The J gene is TRBJ1-6, the V gene TRBV7-2, with 7 bases fitting TRBD1. CDR1 and CDR2 (germline): SGHTA, FQGNSA. The V segment lost 5 bases and the J segment 1 base; nucleotides outside the gene matches: 11. The CDR3 consists of 18 residues.

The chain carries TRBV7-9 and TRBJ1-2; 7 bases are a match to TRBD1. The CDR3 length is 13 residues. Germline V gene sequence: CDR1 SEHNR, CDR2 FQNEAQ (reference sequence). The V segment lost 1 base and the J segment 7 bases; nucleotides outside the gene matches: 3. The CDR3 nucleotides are TGTGCCAGCAGCTTAGTAGGGGGCGGTGGCTACACCTTC. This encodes CASSLVGGGGYTF.

The CDR3 DNA sequence: TGTGCCTGGAGTAATTGGGGGGATACGCAGTATTTT. This encodes CAWSNWGDTQYF. The chain employs TRBV30 and TRBJ2-3; D assignment may be TRBD1 or TRBD2 (5 bases each). CDR1 and CDR2 from the germline V gene are GTSNPN and SVGIG (reference sequence). The CDR3 extends over 12 amino acids. V was pared by 2 bases and J by 6 bases, with 9 bases between. Using reference TRBV30 and TRBJ2-3 for the parts outside the CDR3, the full variable domain is SQTIHQWPATLVQPVGSPLSLECTVEGTSNPNLYWYRQAAGRGLQLLFYSVGIGQISSEVPQNLSASRPQDRQFILSSKKLLLSDSGFYLCAWSNWGDTQYFGPGTRLTVL.

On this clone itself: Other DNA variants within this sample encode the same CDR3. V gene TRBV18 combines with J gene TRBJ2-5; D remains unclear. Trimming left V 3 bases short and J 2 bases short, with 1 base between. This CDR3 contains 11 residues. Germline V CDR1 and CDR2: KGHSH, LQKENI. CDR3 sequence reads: CASSPQETQYF. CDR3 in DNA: TGTGCCAGCTCACCGCAAGAGACCCAGTACTTC.

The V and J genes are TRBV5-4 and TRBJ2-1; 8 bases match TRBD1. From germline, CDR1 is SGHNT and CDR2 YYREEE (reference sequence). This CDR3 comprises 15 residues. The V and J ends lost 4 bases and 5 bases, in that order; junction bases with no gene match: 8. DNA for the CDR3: TGTGCCAGCAGCGAACCAGGGGGCGGCAACAATGAGCAGTTCTTC. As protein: CASSEPGGGNNEQFF.

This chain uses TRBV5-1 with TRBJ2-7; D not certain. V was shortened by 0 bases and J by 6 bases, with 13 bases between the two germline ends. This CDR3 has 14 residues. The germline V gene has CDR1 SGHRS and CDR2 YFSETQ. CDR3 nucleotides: TGCGCCAGCAGCTTGGTGCCGCGCGCCGGCGAGCAGTACTTC. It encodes CASSLVPRAGEQYF.

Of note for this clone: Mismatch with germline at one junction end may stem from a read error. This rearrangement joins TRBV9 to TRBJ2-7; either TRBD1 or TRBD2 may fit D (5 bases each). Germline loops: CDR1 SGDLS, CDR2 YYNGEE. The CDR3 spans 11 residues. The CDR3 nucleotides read TGTGCCAGCAGCGCTGAGGGACGGTCTATCTTC. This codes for CASSAEGRSIF.